These 19 T cell receptor beta chains originate from one sample sequenced in a study of cytomegalovirus exposure and HLA in healthy donors. The PCR used 60 Vbeta and 13 Jbeta primers. TCRdb keeps only in-frame clones here, not all; method: immunoSEQ multiplex PCR. Of 150,000 or so clones in the sample, 60% to 85% are singletons; the top ten hold 3% to 4%. Sequenced sample: PBMCs. The receptors derive from a woman aged 40-49 years in good health and CMV-seronegative.

V usage is TRBV6-5 and J usage is TRBJ2-3; TRBD2 agrees at 10 bases. Germline V gene lookup returns CDR1 MNHEY and CDR2 SVGAGI. This CDR3 region has 14 residues. V trimming: 6 bases; J trimming: 4 bases; junction bases outside the gene matches: 4. The CDR3 is CASSKSGRADTQYF. The CDR3 DNA follows: TGTGCCAGCAGCAAGAGCGGGAGGGCAGATACGCAGTATTTT.

The chain combines TRBV10-3 with TRBJ2-7; D may be TRBD2 (6 bases). V lost 4 bases and J lost 3, with 10 bases in between. The CDR3 runs 13 residues. Germline lookup yields CDR1 ENHRY and CDR2 SYGVKD. CDR3 region: CAISVGGGYEQYF. The CDR3 DNA sequence: TGTGCCATCAGTGTGGGGGGAGGCTACGAGCAGTACTTC.

V is TRBV11-3 and J is TRBJ1-2; TRBD1 agrees at 8 bases. V gave up 3 bases and J gave up 6 bases; unmatched junction bases: 3. The germline gives CDR1 SGHNT, CDR2 YENEEA. The CDR3 contains 13 residues. In DNA form, the CDR3 reads TGTGCCAGCAGCTTTGGGACAGGACATGGCTACACCTTC. Translating gives CASSFGTGHGYTF. The complete variable domain, with remaining parts taken from reference TRBV11-3 and TRBJ1-2, reads EAGVVQSPRYKIIEKKQPVAFWCNPISGHNTLYWYLQNLGQGPELLIRYENEEAVDDSQLPKDRFSAERLKGVDSTLKIQPAELGDSAVYLCASSFGTGHGYTFGSGTRLTVV.

The rearrangement joins TRBV28 to TRBJ2-1, with a tentative D call TRBD1 (6 bases). The V and J ends lost 4 bases and 7 bases respectively, with 11 bases between them. The CDR3 sequence is 13 residues long. Per germline, CDR1 MDHEN and CDR2 SYDVKM. Here the CDR3 DNA reads TGTGCCAGCAGTTGGAACAGGGCAAATGAGCAGTTCTTC. Protein product: CASSWNRANEQFF.

The chain uses TRBV2 and TRBJ1-3; D uncertain. CDR1 is SNHLY and CDR2 is FYNNEI in the germline V gene. CDR3 length equals 13 residues. With 6 bases removed from V and 0 bases from J, the gap between germline ends came to 6 bases. CDR3 coding DNA: TGTGCCAGCAGAGCGAACTCTGGAAACACCATATATTTT. Its translation: CASRANSGNTIYF.

The chain uses TRBV10-3 and TRBJ1-3, with D perhaps matching TRBD1 (6 bases). V lost 4 bases and J 0 bases, leaving 22 bases between the germline ends. Germline loops: CDR1 ENHRY, CDR2 SYGVKD. This CDR3 region has 19 residues. CDR3 in DNA: TGTGCCATCAGTGTTGCCAAAGGACAGACTCAAAGCTCTGGAAACACCATATATTTT. This translates into CAISVAKGQTQSSGNTIYF.

V gene TRBV15 combines with J gene TRBJ2-1; perhaps TRBD2 as D (5 bases). The CDR3 has 16 amino acids. Per the germline V gene, CDR1 is LNHNV and CDR2 is YYDKDF (reference sequence). Between the trimmed V and J ends, which lost 1 base and 6 bases, there was a span of 16 bases. CDR3 DNA: TGTGCCACCAGCAGAGGAGGCCAACGGGGTGGCAATGAGCAGTTCTTC. Its translation is CATSRGGQRGGNEQFF.

V is TRBV7-2 and J is TRBJ1-1; possibly TRBD1 for D (6 bases). CDR1 is SGHTA, CDR2 FQGNSA, per germline. Between the trimmed V and J ends, which lost 4 bases and 4 bases, there was a span of 16 bases. The CDR3 contains 15 residues. CDR3 DNA sequence: TGTGCCAGCAGCTCCAGGACCAGGGGTGGCACTGAAGCTTTCTTT. Its translation is CASSSRTRGGTEAFF.

The chain is built from TRBV5-6 and TRBJ2-7, with D unresolved. This CDR3 is 13 amino acids long. The germline CDR1 and CDR2 sequences are SGHDT and YYEEEE. Trimming took 0 bases from V and 3 from J, leaving 7 bases between them. CDR3 in amino acids: CASSLVGHYEQYF. Here the CDR3 DNA reads TGTGCCAGCAGCTTGGTTGGGCACTACGAGCAGTACTTC.

This clone was counted between two and nine times. This chain uses TRBV5-4 with TRBJ1-2; a weak D match, TRBD1 (5 bases). Germline CDR1 reads SGHNT; CDR2 reads YYREEE (reference sequence). The CDR3 totals 17 residues. Trimming removed 0 bases from V and 4 bases from J, with 19 bases in between. DNA for the CDR3: TGTGCCAGCAGCTTGGGGGGCTTGGGGGGGGAGACCTATGGCTACACCTTC. It translates to CASSLGGLGGETYGYTF. The full variable domain, rest sourced from reference TRBV5-4 and TRBJ1-2, is ETGVTQSPTHLIKTRGQQVTLRCSSQSGHNTVSWYQQALGQGPQFIFQYYREEENGRGNFPPRFSGLQFPNYSSELNVNALELDDSALYLCASSLGGLGGETYGYTFGSGTRLTVV.

This clone has just a few counts. The V call is TRBV6-5, the J call TRBJ1-2; 9 bases are a match to TRBD1. The CDR3 covers 15 residues. From germline, CDR1 is MNHEY and CDR2 SVGAGI. The V gene end was trimmed by 6 bases and the J gene end by 4 bases; junction bases not matched to a gene: 9. CDR3 sequence reads: CASSGTGIMGYGYTF. The CDR3 nucleotides read TGTGCCAGCAGCGGGACAGGGATTATGGGCTATGGCTACACCTTC.

The genes are TRBV5-1 and TRBJ1-2; D is ambiguous. The CDR3 runs to 14 residues. Trimming stripped 4 bases from V and 5 bases from J, with 15 bases between. The V gene's germline CDR1 is SGHRS and CDR2 YFSETQ. CDR3 residues: CASSPGGRDYGYTF. In DNA, the CDR3 is TGCGCCAGCAGCCCCGGAGGGAGGGATTATGGCTACACCTTC. Filled out from reference TRBV5-1 and TRBJ1-2, the complete variable domain reads KAGVTQTPRYLIKTRGQQVTLSCSPISGHRSVSWYQQTPGQGLQFLFEYFSETQRNKGNFPGRFSGRQFSNSRSEMNVSTLELGDSALYLCASSPGGRDYGYTFGSGTRLTVV.

The count of this clone is one. The chain has TRBV6-6 and TRBJ2-2, with D unresolved. CDR1 and CDR2 from the germline V gene are MNHNY and SVGAGI (reference sequence). The V end lost 6 bases, the J end lost 1 base, and 3 bases lay between the germline ends. The CDR3 consists of 12 residues. CDR3 amino acids: CASSQNTGELFF. In DNA form, the CDR3 reads TGTGCCAGCAGCCAGAACACCGGGGAGCTGTTTTTT.

The chain recombines TRBV5-4 with TRBJ2-7; 8 bases fit TRBD1. Germline-derived CDR1 and CDR2 are SGHNT and YYREEE (reference sequence). The CDR3 is 14 amino acids. V was pared by 4 bases and J by 7 bases, with 10 bases of the junction left unmatched. Written as DNA, the CDR3 is TGTGCCAGCAGCGCCGGGACAGGTCTAAGAGAGCAGTACTTC. It is translated as CASSAGTGLREQYF.

Details on this clone: The same CDR3 also results from other DNA sequences found in this sample. The rearrangement joins TRBV25-1 to TRBJ1-1; weak D call: TRBD1 (5 bases). V was trimmed by 4 bases and J by 1 base, leaving 7 bases between them. The CDR3 is 13 amino acids. Looked up from germline, CDR1 is MGHDK and CDR2 is SYGVNS. CDR3 nucleotide sequence: TGTGCCAGCAGTGTTGGGGCGAACACTGAAGCTTTCTTT. Translated: CASSVGANTEAFF.

This clone was counted only a few times. The chain has TRBV7-9 and TRBJ1-5; 7 nucleotides agree with TRBD1. V shed 5 bases and J 5 bases; nucleotides not matched to a gene: 6. This CDR3 has 14 residues. The germline CDR1 and CDR2 sequences are SEHNR and FQNEAQ (reference sequence). DNA for the CDR3: TGTGCCAGCAGCCCCGACAGGGTTCATCAGCCCCAGCATTTT. It yields the protein CASSPDRVHQPQHF.

The chain joins TRBV7-8 to TRBJ2-3; 9 bases are a match to TRBD2. V dropped 2 bases and J dropped 7; count of bases not matched to a gene: 10. Germline V gene sequence: CDR1 SGHVS, CDR2 FQNEAQ. The CDR3 is 16 residues long. The CDR3 reads CASSLQTSGSSHTQYF. The CDR3 nucleotides read TGTGCCAGCAGCTTACAGACTAGCGGATCCTCGCATACGCAGTATTTT.

The V gene is TRBV5-4, the J gene TRBJ1-3; no definite D call. The germline gives CDR1 SGHNT, CDR2 YYREEE (reference sequence). Trimming shortened V by 3 bases and J by 4 bases, and 5 bases separated the two germline ends. The CDR3 contains 12 residues. The CDR3 loop reads CASSSTGNTIYF. The CDR3 coding sequence is TGTGCCAGCAGCTCCACAGGAAACACCATATATTTT.

The rearrangement uses TRBV19 and TRBJ2-1; TRBD1 agrees at 9 bases. This CDR3 comprises 13 residues. J lost 10 bases, V lost 5 bases, and 6 bases had no gene match. Germline values: CDR1 LNHDA, CDR2 SQIVND (reference sequence). The CDR3 coding sequence is TGTGCCAGTAGTCCCGGACAGGGGACGGAGCAGTTCTTC. This gives the protein CASSPGQGTEQFF. Complete variable domain (other parts from reference TRBV19 and TRBJ2-1): DGGITQSPKYLFRKEGQNVTLSCEQNLNHDAMYWYRQDPGQGLRLIYYSQIVNDFQKGDIAEGYSVSREKKESFPLTVTSAQKNPTAFYLCASSPGQGTEQFFGPGTRLTVL.